The 29 T cell receptor beta chains presented below share a single source sample, sequenced in a study of identical twins' blood T cells. From the 5' RACE reads, TCRdb called clonotypes with MiXCR, one entry per CDR3 protein. Here the sample spans about 370,000 distinct CDR3 sequences, 28% being singletons. Specimen: PBMCs. The receptors were sampled from a woman aged 18-49 years in good health.

The chain uses TRBV5-1 and TRBJ1-2, with 10 bases that match TRBD1. In germline, CDR1 is SGHRS, CDR2 YFSETQ. V was clipped by 0 bases and J by 6 bases; unmatched bases: 5. The CDR3 consists of 15 residues. The CDR3, as DNA: TGCGCCAGCAGCTTGGCGCGGGACAGGGGAGATGGCTACACCTTC. Encoded protein: CASSLARDRGDGYTF.

This clonotype was counted many times. The chain couples TRBV20-1 to TRBJ1-1; no reliable D call. This CDR3 region has 12 residues. Germline V gives CDR1 DFQATT, CDR2 SNEGSKA (reference sequence). The germline V and J ends were trimmed by 0 bases and 2 bases, with 4 bases remaining between them. The CDR3 spells CSARDPNTEAFF. DNA of the CDR3: TGCAGTGCTAGAGATCCCAACACTGAAGCTTTCTTT.

The V call is TRBV6-5, the J call TRBJ2-3, with D unresolved. Trimming removed 1 base from V and 4 bases from J, with 9 bases in between. This CDR3 region has 14 residues. Germline assignment: CDR1 MNHEY and CDR2 SVGAGI. The CDR3 here is CASSYLAVADTQYF. CDR3 DNA sequence: TGTGCCAGCAGTTACTTGGCGGTTGCAGATACGCAGTATTTT.

J is TRBJ1-3 and V is TRBV7-2, with D perhaps matching TRBD1 (5 bases). This CDR3 is built from 14 residues. Per the germline V gene, CDR1 is SGHTA and CDR2 is FQGNSA. Trimming shortened V by 8 bases and J by 0 bases, and 11 bases separated the two germline ends. The CDR3 coding sequence is TGTGCCAGCGGGAGACAGAACTCTGGAAACACCATATATTTT. This encodes CASGRQNSGNTIYF.

Note on this clonotype: One junction end does not reproduce the germline sequence, and a read error may be involved. The V call is TRBV2, the J call TRBJ2-7; 7 bases are shared with TRBD1. The CDR3 has 13 residues. Germline assignment: CDR1 SNHLY and CDR2 FYNNEI. The CDR3 spells CAGRRQGAYEQYF. For the CDR3, the DNA is TGTGCCGGCAGACGGCAGGGGGCCTACGAGCAGTACTTC.

This clonotype was recorded at least ten times. The chain couples TRBV5-1 to TRBJ1-5, with D perhaps matching TRBD1 (6 bases). The CDR3 consists of 14 residues. Germline CDR1 reads SGHRS; CDR2 reads YFSETQ. Trimming pared 0 bases from V and 2 bases from J, leaving 6 bases between. CDR3 amino acids: CASSLEGGNQPQHF. CDR3 nucleotide sequence: TGCGCCAGCAGCTTGGAGGGGGGCAATCAGCCCCAGCATTTT.

At least ten counts were recorded for this clonotype. V is TRBV20-1 and J is TRBJ1-5; maybe TRBD1 (6 bases). Trimming pared 0 bases from V and 12 bases from J, leaving 12 bases between. This CDR3 is built from 12 residues. In germline, CDR1 is DFQATT, CDR2 SNEGSKA (reference sequence). The CDR3 DNA reads TGCAGTGCTAGAGACATAGGACAGATCCAGCATTTT. Residues: CSARDIGQIQHF.

This clonotype was detected a few times. The chain carries TRBV14 and TRBJ1-2, with D maybe TRBD1 (6 bases). Between the trimmed V and J ends, which lost 4 bases and 6 bases, there was a span of 24 bases. Germline V gene lookup returns CDR1 SGHDN and CDR2 FVKESK. The CDR3 extends over 17 amino acids. The CDR3 region is CASSREQGFLRGDGYTF. The DNA of the CDR3 is TGTGCCAGCAGCCGAGAACAGGGTTTTTTGAGAGGGGATGGCTACACCTTC.

This clonotype was counted only a few times. This chain links TRBV7-9 with TRBJ1-1; 7 nucleotides line up with TRBD1. V was pared by 4 bases and J by 0 bases, with 14 bases of the junction left unmatched. Germline loops: CDR1 SEHNR, CDR2 FQNEAQ (reference sequence). This CDR3 comprises 18 residues. CDR3 in DNA: TGTGCCAGCAGCTCACCCAAAGGGGGCGGTCGGATGAACACTGAAGCTTTCTTT. Its translation is CASSSPKGGGRMNTEAFF.

This clonotype has only a few counts. The CDR3: CSVRTGTGTGELFF. The DNA of the CDR3 is TGCAGCGTCAGGACAGGGACGGGAACCGGGGAGCTGTTTTTT. The chain is built from TRBV29-1 and TRBJ2-2, with TRBD1 identical over 8 bases. Germline V gives CDR1 SQVTM, CDR2 ANQGSEA. The CDR3 has 14 residues. V shed 6 bases, J shed 5 bases, and the junction held 8 bases outside the gene matches.

This clonotype was seen only a few times. The chain joins TRBV19 to TRBJ1-2, with unresolved D. There are 13 residues in the CDR3. Trimming stripped 6 bases from V and 7 bases from J, with 15 bases between. Germline V gene data show CDR1 as LNHDA and CDR2 as SQIVND (reference sequence). The CDR3 spells CASSWYREGGYTF. CDR3 sequence (DNA): TGTGCCAGTAGCTGGTACCGTGAAGGTGGCTACACCTTC.

This rearrangement joins TRBV7-9 to TRBJ1-2; no clear D. The CDR3 sequence is 15 residues long. Trimming cost V 1 base and J 1 base, with 10 bases left between them. Looked up from germline, CDR1 is SEHNR and CDR2 is FQNEAQ (reference sequence). The CDR3 sequence is CASSLEGGLNYGYTF. The CDR3 region has the DNA TGTGCCAGCAGCTTAGAAGGAGGGCTTAACTATGGCTACACCTTC.

This clonotype has ten or more counts. The rearrangement uses TRBV29-1 and TRBJ2-3; TRBD2 aligns across 9 bases. Germline V lookup: CDR1 SQVTM, CDR2 ANQGSEA. Trimming cost V 2 bases and J 3 bases; bases outside gene matches: 3. This CDR3 has 14 amino acids. Here the CDR3 DNA reads TGCAGCGTTGAACTAGCGGGGATTACAGATACGCAGTATTTT. Amino acid sequence: CSVELAGITDTQYF.

For this clonotype: The CDR3 ends on some other residue instead of the conserved phenylalanine or tryptophan, so this is likely a read error. This chain uses TRBV3-1 with TRBJ2-1; a possible D gene is TRBD2 (6 bases). Germline V gives CDR1 LGHDT, CDR2 YNNKEL (reference sequence). The CDR3 is 15 amino acids. The germline V and J ends were trimmed by 0 bases and 8 bases, with 14 bases remaining between them. CDR3 DNA: TGTGCCAGCAGCCAAGAAGTGACTAGGTGGGATGAGCAGTTCTTA. It codes for CASSQEVTRWDEQFL.

The chain uses TRBV20-1 and TRBJ2-2; 9 bases agree with TRBD2. The germline V gene has CDR1 DFQATT and CDR2 SNEGSKA (reference sequence). V was clipped by 6 bases and J by 4 bases; unmatched bases: 6. The CDR3 length is 14 residues. This CDR3 reads CSAPREGGTGELFF. Written as DNA, the CDR3 is TGCAGTGCCCCGCGGGAGGGTGGCACCGGGGAGCTGTTTTTT.

This clonotype was observed a few times. The chain joins TRBV20-1 to TRBJ1-2; no definite D call. V was cut by 3 bases and J by 4 bases, with 15 bases left in between. This CDR3 region has 14 residues. The germline V gene has CDR1 DFQATT and CDR2 SNEGSKA (reference sequence). The CDR3 spells CSASDGLFGYGYTF. The CDR3 nucleotides are TGCAGTGCTAGTGATGGCCTGTTCGGCTATGGCTACACCTTC.

This clonotype has just a few counts. The V call is TRBV6-5, the J call TRBJ2-2, with 9 bases fitting TRBD1. The CDR3 totals 15 residues. CDR1 and CDR2 from the germline V gene are MNHEY and SVGAGI. J gave up 6 bases and V 7 bases, and 9 bases lay outside the gene matches. DNA for the CDR3: TGTGCCAGCAACATAGGGACAGGGCGGGCCGGGGAGCTGTTTTTT. The encoded protein is CASNIGTGRAGELFF.

The chain has TRBV29-1 and TRBJ1-4; D remains ambiguous. The germline V gene encodes CDR1 SQVTM and CDR2 ANQGSEA. The CDR3 is 14 amino acids. The V and J ends lost 1 base and 9 bases respectively, with 15 bases between them. The CDR3 nucleotides are TGCAGCGTTGAAGGAGAAGGCCGCGGAAAAAAACTGTTTTTT. Its translation: CSVEGEGRGKKLFF.

The V gene is TRBV5-1, the J gene TRBJ1-6; D not resolved. The CDR3 has 16 amino acids. Trimming took off 1 base at V and 1 base at J, with 9 bases between the two ends. Germline CDR1 is SGHRS and CDR2 is YFSETQ. CDR3 nucleotide sequence: TGCGCCAGCAGCTTGTCTACTCGGTCCTATAATTCACCCCTCCACTTT. Translated, it gives CASSLSTRSYNSPLHF.

This clonotype was detected a few times. The V call is TRBV12-3 or TRBV12-4, the J call TRBJ1-1; no firm D call. Trimming stripped 4 bases from V and 7 bases from J, with 16 bases between. This CDR3 is built from 14 residues. CDR3 sequence (DNA): TGTGCCAGCAGTTCGTCGCCTAGGTTGAGTGAAGCTTTCTTT. Its protein is CASSSSPRLSEAFF.

In its sample, this clonotype was seen many times. The chain employs TRBV20-1 and TRBJ1-2; D call uncertain. The CDR3 totals 10 residues. CDR1 DFQATT and CDR2 SNEGSKA come from the germline V gene (reference sequence). V lost 4 bases and J lost 8, with 8 bases in between. This CDR3 is CSAKGRGYTF. CDR3 DNA: TGCAGTGCTAAAGGAAGGGGCTACACCTTC.

This clonotype has ten or more counts. The rearrangement joins TRBV29-1 to TRBJ1-1; TRBD1 matches at 7 bases. Trimming removed 7 bases from V and 3 bases from J; junction bases left unmatched: 2. Germline V gene data show CDR1 as SQVTM and CDR2 as ANQGSEA. The CDR3 is 11 residues long. The CDR3 spells CSATGDTEAFF. The CDR3 DNA sequence: TGCAGCGCCACAGGGGACACTGAAGCTTTCTTT.

This clonotype was observed a handful of times. J is TRBJ2-5 and V is TRBV20-1; TRBD1 matches at 9 bases. The germline CDR1 and CDR2 sequences are DFQATT and SNEGSKA (reference sequence). The CDR3 is 13 amino acids. V was pared by 5 bases and J by 5 bases, with 6 bases of the junction left unmatched. The CDR3 protein is CSALTGGMETQYF. CDR3 DNA: TGCAGTGCTTTAACAGGGGGCATGGAGACCCAGTACTTC.

This clonotype has only a few counts. The rearrangement uses TRBV11-3 and TRBJ2-1; TRBD2 matches 12 bases. This CDR3 has 16 amino acids. With V trimmed by 1 base and J by 6 bases, 4 bases remained unmatched. Germline V gene data show CDR1 as SGHNT and CDR2 as YENEEA. CDR3 sequence: CASSLGLTSGSNEQFF. DNA for the CDR3: TGTGCCAGCAGCTTAGGTCTGACTAGCGGGAGCAATGAGCAGTTCTTC.

This clonotype was detected only a few times. The J gene is TRBJ1-1, the V gene TRBV7-9; 7 bases fit TRBD1. Trimming took 5 bases from V and 0 from J; bases not matched to a gene: 3. Germline V gene sequence: CDR1 SEHNR, CDR2 FQNEAQ (reference sequence). The CDR3 extends over 14 amino acids. The CDR3 loop is CASSEGQMNTEAFF. The CDR3 coding sequence is TGTGCCAGCAGCGAGGGACAGATGAACACTGAAGCTTTCTTT.

The gene calls are TRBV6-4 and TRBJ1-2, with D possibly TRBD1 on 5 matching bases. The CDR3 is made up of 14 amino acids. Trimming shortened V by 6 bases and J by 5 bases, and 16 bases separated the two germline ends. The germline V gene has CDR1 MRHNA and CDR2 SNTAGT. The CDR3 DNA follows: TGTGCCAGCAGCCCCGAAGTCCGGGGGTATGGCTACACCTTC. The encoded protein is CASSPEVRGYGYTF.

This clonotype has ten or more counts. The V gene is TRBV20-1, the J gene TRBJ1-2; perhaps TRBD1 as D (5 bases). Trimming removed 3 bases from V and 2 bases from J, with 13 bases in between. Germline CDR1 reads DFQATT; CDR2 reads SNEGSKA (reference sequence). The CDR3 has 14 residues. In DNA form, the CDR3 reads TGCAGTGCTAGTAACCGGGGCCAGAACTATGGCTACACCTTC. This encodes CSASNRGQNYGYTF.

This rearrangement joins TRBV18 to TRBJ2-7, with a weak D call TRBD1 (6 bases). Germline CDR1 KGHSH, CDR2 LQKENI. The CDR3 is 14 amino acids. Trimming removed 3 bases from V and 6 bases from J, with 15 bases in between. In nucleotides, the CDR3 is TGTGCCAGCTCACCGGCAAACACAGGGAGCGAGCAGTACTTC. Translation gives CASSPANTGSEQYF.

The J gene is TRBJ2-3, the V gene TRBV19, with D possibly TRBD2 on 6 matching bases. In germline, CDR1 is LNHDA, CDR2 SQIVND (reference sequence). V lost 7 bases, J lost 2 bases, and 10 bases lay in between. This CDR3 spans 13 amino acids. CDR3: CASTRDFTDTQYF. The CDR3 nucleotides read TGTGCCAGTACTAGGGACTTCACAGATACGCAGTATTTT.